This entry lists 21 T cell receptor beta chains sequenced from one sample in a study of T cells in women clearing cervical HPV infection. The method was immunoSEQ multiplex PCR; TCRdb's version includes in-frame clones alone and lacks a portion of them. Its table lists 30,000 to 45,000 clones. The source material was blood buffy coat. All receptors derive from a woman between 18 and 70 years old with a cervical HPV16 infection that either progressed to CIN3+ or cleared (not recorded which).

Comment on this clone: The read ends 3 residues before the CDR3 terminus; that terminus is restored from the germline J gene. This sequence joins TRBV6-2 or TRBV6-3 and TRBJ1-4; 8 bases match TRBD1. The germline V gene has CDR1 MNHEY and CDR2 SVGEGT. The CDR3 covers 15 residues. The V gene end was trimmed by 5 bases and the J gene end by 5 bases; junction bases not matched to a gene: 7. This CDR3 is CASSQPGQANEKLFF. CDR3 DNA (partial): TGTGCCAGCAGTCAACCGGGACAGGCCAATGAAAAA.

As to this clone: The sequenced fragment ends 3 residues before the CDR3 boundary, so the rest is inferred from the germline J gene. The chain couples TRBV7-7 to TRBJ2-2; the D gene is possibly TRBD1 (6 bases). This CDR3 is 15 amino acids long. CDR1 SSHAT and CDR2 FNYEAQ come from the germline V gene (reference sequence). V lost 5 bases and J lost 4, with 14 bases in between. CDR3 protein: CASSPLTGLTGELFF. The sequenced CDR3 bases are TGTGCCAGCAGCCCCCTGACAGGACTCACCGGGGAG.

The CDR3 DNA, read in part, is TGTGCCAGCAGTTTAAATAGTCTGGGCTTCACAGATACG. Its protein product is CASSLNSLGFTDT. The CDR3 in full is CASSLNSLGFTDTQYF. The chain has TRBV28 and TRBJ2-3; D not resolved. The sequence runs out 3 residues before the end of the CDR3; the remainder is reconstructed from the germline J gene. The CDR3 is 16 amino acids. CDR1 MDHEN and CDR2 SYDVKM come from the germline V gene. Trimming cost V 2 bases and J 2 bases, with 14 bases left between them.

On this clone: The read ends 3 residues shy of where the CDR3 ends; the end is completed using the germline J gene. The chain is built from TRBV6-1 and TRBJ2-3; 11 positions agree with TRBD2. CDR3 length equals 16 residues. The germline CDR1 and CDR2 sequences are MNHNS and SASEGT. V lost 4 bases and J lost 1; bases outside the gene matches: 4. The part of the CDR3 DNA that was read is TGTGCCAGCAGTGTTTCGACTAGCGGGGGCACAGATACG. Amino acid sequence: CASSVSTSGGTDT. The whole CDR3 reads CASSVSTSGGTDTQYF.

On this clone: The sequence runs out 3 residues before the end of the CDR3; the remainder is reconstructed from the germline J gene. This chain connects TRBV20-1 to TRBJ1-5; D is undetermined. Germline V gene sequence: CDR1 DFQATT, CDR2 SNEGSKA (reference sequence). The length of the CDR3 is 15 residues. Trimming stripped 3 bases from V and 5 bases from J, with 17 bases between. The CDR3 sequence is CSARVLAGLDQPQHF. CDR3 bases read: TGCAGTGCTAGGGTTTTGGCGGGTTTAGATCAGCCC.

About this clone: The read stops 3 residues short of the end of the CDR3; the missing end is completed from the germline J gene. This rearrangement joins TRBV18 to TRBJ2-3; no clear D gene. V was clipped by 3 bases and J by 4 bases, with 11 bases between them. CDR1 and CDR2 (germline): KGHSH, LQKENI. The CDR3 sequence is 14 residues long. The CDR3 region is CASSPLPVADTQYF. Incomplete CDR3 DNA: TGTGCCAGCTCACCCCTCCCGGTGGCAGATACG.

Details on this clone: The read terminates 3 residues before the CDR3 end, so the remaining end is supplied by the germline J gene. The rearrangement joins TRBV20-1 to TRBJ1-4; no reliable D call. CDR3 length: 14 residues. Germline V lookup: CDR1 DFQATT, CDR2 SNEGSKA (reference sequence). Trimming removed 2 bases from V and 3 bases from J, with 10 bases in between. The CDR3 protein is CSARQQSSNEKLFF. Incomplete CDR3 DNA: TGCAGTGCTAGACAACAGTCCTCTAATGAAAAA.

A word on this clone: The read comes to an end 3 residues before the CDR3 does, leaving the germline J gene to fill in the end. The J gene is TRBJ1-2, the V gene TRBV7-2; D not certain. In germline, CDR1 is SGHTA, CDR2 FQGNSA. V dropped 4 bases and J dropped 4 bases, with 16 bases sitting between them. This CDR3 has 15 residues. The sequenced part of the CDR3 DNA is TGTGCCAGCAGCTCGTTCGGTGGAAGCGGCTATGGC. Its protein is CASSSFGGSGYG. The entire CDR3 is CASSSFGGSGYGYTF. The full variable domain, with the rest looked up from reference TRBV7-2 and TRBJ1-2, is GAGVSQSPSNKVTEKGKDVELRCDPISGHTALYWYRQSLGQGLEFLIYFQGNSAPDKSGLPSDRFSAERTGGSVSTLTIQRTQQEDSAVYLCASSSFGGSGYGYTFGSGTRLTVV.

The CDR3 bases that were read are TGTGCCACCAGTCCCGGGACTCCTCTCTACGAG. It translates to CATSPGTPLYE. The complete CDR3 sequence is CATSPGTPLYEQYF. The chain links TRBV24-1 to TRBJ2-7; tentative D call: TRBD2 (6 bases). The read ends 3 residues early relative to the CDR3; the germline J gene fills the gap. Trimming removed 6 bases from V and 3 bases from J, with 14 bases in between. CDR3 size: 14 residues. CDR1 is KGHDR and CDR2 is SFDVKD in the germline V gene.

The CDR3 here is CASSPDRGQIYEQYF. The sequenced CDR3 bases are TGTGCCAGCAGCCCAGACAGGGGGCAGATCTACGAG. The chain joins TRBV7-6 to TRBJ2-7; 10 bases map to TRBD1. The read comes to an end 3 residues before the CDR3 does, leaving the germline J gene to fill in the end. The germline V gene has CDR1 SGHVS and CDR2 FNYEAQ. The CDR3 runs to 15 residues. V lost 5 bases to trimming and J lost 3 bases; unmatched junction nucleotides: 7.

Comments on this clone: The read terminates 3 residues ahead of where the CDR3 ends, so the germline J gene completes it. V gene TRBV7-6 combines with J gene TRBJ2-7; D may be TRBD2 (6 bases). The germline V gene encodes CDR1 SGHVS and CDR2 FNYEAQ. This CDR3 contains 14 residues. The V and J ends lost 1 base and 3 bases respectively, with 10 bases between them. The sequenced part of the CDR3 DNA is TGTGCCAGCAGCTTAGATTCGGGGGACTACGAG. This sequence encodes CASSLDSGDYE. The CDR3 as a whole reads CASSLDSGDYEQYF.

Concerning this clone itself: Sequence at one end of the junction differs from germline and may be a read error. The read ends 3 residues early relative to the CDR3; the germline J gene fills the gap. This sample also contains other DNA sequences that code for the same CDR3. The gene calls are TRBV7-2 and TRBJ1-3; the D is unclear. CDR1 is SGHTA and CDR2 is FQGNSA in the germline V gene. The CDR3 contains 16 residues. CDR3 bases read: TGTGCCAGCAGCTTAGCAGGAGGGTACAATGGAAACACG. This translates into CASSLAGGYNGNT. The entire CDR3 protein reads CASSLAGGYNGNTIYF.

The part of the CDR3 DNA that was read is TGTGCCAGCAGTGAAGGGAACAGCTATGGC. Its translation: CASSEGNSYG. The CDR3, in full, reads CASSEGNSYGYTF. The chain combines TRBV6-1 with TRBJ1-2; no definite D call. The read terminates 3 residues before the CDR3 end, so the remaining end is supplied by the germline J gene. The ends were cut back, 1 base at V and 4 bases at J, with 7 bases in the middle. This CDR3 is 13 amino acids long. Germline V gives CDR1 MNHNS, CDR2 SASEGT.

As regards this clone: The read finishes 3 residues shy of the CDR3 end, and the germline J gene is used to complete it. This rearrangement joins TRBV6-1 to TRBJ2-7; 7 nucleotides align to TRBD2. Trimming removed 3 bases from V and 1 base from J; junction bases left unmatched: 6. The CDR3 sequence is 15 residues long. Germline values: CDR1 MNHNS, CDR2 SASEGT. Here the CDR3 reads CASSELAGVSYEQYF. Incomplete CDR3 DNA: TGTGCCAGCAGTGAGCTTGCGGGGGTGTCCTACGAG.

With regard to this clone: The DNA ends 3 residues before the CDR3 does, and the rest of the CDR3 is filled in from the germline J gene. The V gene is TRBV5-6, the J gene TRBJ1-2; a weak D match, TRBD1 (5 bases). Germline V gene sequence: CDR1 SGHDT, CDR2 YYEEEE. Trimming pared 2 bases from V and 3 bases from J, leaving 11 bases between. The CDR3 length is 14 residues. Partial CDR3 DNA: TGTGCCAGCAGCTTAAATGGAGGGGACTATGGC. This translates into CASSLNGGDYG. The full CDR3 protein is CASSLNGGDYGYTF.

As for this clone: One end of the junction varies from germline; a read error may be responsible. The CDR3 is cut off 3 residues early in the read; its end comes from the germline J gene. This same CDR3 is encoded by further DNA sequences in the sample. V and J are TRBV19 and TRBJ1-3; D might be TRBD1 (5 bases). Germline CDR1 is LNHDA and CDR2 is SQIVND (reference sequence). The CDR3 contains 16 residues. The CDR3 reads CASSRGSVYSGNTIYF. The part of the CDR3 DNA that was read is TGTGCCAGTAGTAGGGGCAGTGTCTACTCTGGAAACACT.

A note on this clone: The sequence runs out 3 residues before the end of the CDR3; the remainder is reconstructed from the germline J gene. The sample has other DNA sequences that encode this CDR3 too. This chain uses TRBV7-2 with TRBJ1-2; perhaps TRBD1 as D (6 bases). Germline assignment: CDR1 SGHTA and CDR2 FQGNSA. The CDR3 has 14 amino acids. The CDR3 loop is CASSSRTAPYDYTF. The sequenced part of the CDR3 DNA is TGTGCCAGCAGCTCCAGGACAGCACCCTACGAC.

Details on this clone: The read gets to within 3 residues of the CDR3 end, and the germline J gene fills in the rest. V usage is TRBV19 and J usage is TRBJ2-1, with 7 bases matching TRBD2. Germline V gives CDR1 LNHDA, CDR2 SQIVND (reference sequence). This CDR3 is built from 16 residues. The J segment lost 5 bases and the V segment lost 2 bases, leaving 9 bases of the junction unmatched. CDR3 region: CASSIPQGGRNNEQFF. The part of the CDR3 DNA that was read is TGTGCCAGTAGTATACCCCAGGGAGGGAGAAACAATGAG.

Here the CDR3 reads CASSQGAWGQPYEQYF. The sequenced part of the CDR3 DNA is TGTGCCAGCAGCCAAGGGGCCTGGGGACAGCCCTACGAG. The rearrangement uses TRBV3-1 (or the pseudogene TRBV3-2) and TRBJ2-7; TRBD1 aligns across 7 bases. The read is 3 residues too short to cover the CDR3 end, so that end is filled in from the germline J gene. The germline CDR1 and CDR2 sequences are LGHDT and YNNKEL (reference sequence). There are 16 residues in the CDR3. J lost 2 bases, V lost 1 base, and 8 bases had no gene match.

CDR3 bases read: TGCAGTGCTGACGACAGGAGCGACGAG. This codes for CSADDRSDE. The complete CDR3 reads CSADDRSDEQYF. The chain employs TRBV20-1 and TRBJ2-7, with D possibly TRBD1 on 6 matching bases. The sequence runs out 3 residues before the end of the CDR3; the remainder is reconstructed from the germline J gene. The V and J ends lost 5 bases and 5 bases respectively, with 13 bases between them. Germline CDR1 DFQATT, CDR2 SNEGSKA (reference sequence). The CDR3 sequence is 12 residues long.

The CDR3 spells CASSVRQASYEQYF. The CDR3 bases that were read are TGTGCCAGCAGTGTTAGACAGGCCTCCTACGAG. The chain employs TRBV2 and TRBJ2-7; possible D gene TRBD1, 6 bases. The read ends 3 residues shy of where the CDR3 ends; the end is completed using the germline J gene. The ends were cut back, 4 bases at V and 0 bases at J, with 10 bases in the middle. Looked up from germline, CDR1 is SNHLY and CDR2 is FYNNEI. The CDR3 is 14 residues long.